This section outlines one T cell receptor beta chain sequence together with its context. What it recognizes is unknown. V lost 4 bases, J lost 2 bases, and 17 bases lay in between. CDR3 length equals 16 residues. CDR1 is MDHEN, CDR2 SYDVKM, per germline. These data belong to a study of cytomegalovirus exposure and HLA in healthy donors. Study-level findings and limits: Serostatus for CMV was the only available immune exposure information. Some highly shared sequence variants likely arose as a pipeline artifact. In a later analysis, a genetic analysis reported fewer productive-TCR N-insertions in an Asian-associated ancestry cluster than the cohort average.

In the PCR, 60 Vbeta and 13 Jbeta primers were used. Clones were read by immunoSEQ multiplex PCR, and TCRdb kept only the in-frame ones, dropping some. The table has 110,000 to 150,000 clones, roughly four fifths seen once. The specimen sequenced was PBMCs. This TCR was sampled from a woman between 50 and 59 years old in good health and CMV-seropositive. The V call is TRBV28, the J call TRBJ1-2, with a tentative D call TRBD1 (6 bases). CDR3 loop: CASSSAGDPSNYGYTF. The CDR3 DNA sequence: TGTGCCAGCAGTTCCGCAGGGGACCCCTCCAACTATGGCTACACCTTC.